This T cell receptor (beta chain) was retrieved from a study of a mutant IDH1 vaccine in newly diagnosed glioma. The repertoire was sequenced with immunoSEQ multiplex PCR; TCRdb's copy has only in-frame clones and lacks some. Among fewer than 85,000 clones, about 81% were seen once, and the ten largest hold 4% to 5.5%. Time point in this sample: week 47, end of study. A 20-mer mutant IDH1 peptide at 300 ug was injected subcutaneously with topical imiquimod. To note about this clone: Its matching antigen is unknown.

The TCR was taken from a man aged 40-50 years with glioma. This material consisted of PBMCs, taken from a glioma patient whose treatment included an IDH1 peptide vaccine.

CDR3 DNA sequence: TGTGCCAGCAGCGGATCGTGGGGAGAGACCCAGTACTTC. Translating it yields CASSGSWGETQYF. The chain links TRBV6-5 to TRBJ2-5; no clear D. Germline lookup yields CDR1 MNHEY and CDR2 SVGAGI. Trimming stripped 6 bases from V and 4 bases from J, with 12 bases between. The CDR3 covers 13 residues.